This T cell receptor beta chain was profiled in a study of T cells expressing NK-cell markers (TCRdb year 2020). Regarding the complete study: Three sorted T-cell subsets (CD3+CD56+NKG2C+, CD3+CD56+NKG2C- and CD3+CD56-NKG2C+) from under 10 donors had their TCR beta-chain repertoires profiled. Sequencing of the libraries produced 2 x 150 bp reads on Illumina HiSeq 2000/2500, MiSeq or NextSeq. The study sequenced eight donors, all healthy volunteers chosen at random: three men and five women. Among the eight sequenced donors, seven were HCMV-seropositive and one was HCMV-seronegative. The full study reports these points: Whether the expanded NKG2C-expressing T cell clones were specific for HCMV antigens was left unclear. In more than five donors, the dominant CD3+CD56+NKG2C+ clonotypes ranked among the top 10 CD8+ clonotypes, making up about 1.0-7.5% of CD8+ T cells. Those dominant clonotypes were again the most abundant among CD3+CD56-NKG2C+ cells in several donors, at roughly 25-60.1%.

Concerning this clonotype: Its antigen is currently not known.

Sequenced on an Illumina HiSeq 2000. 5'RACE template switching, by which a universal primer site and unique molecular identifiers were added, was used to make TCR beta cDNA libraries. Synthesis of cDNA was primed from the TCR beta constant segment and was followed by two consecutive PCR amplification steps. The authors' pipeline ran thus. Reads were demultiplexed and grouped by UMI with MIGEC, and clonotypes were assembled and quantified with MiTCR. Only TCR cDNA sequences supported by at least two reads were kept to exclude erroneous sequences. The tcR package was used for downstream repertoire analysis, and clonotypes were matched between fractions using CDR3 nucleotide sequence together with V segment. Antigen specificity was annotated against VDJdb with VDJmatch, allowing one amino acid substitution in CDR3. TCRdb reprocessed the reads and lists each CDR3 protein sequence as a single entry, with no DNA. These V and J calls rely on TCRdb rather than the paper's analysis. Per the sample table, the count is about 380,000 distinct CDR3 sequences. Around 5% of the sample is in the top ten clones.

A commercial ELISA kit detecting HCMV-specific IgG in serum was used to determine HCMV serostatus. Peripheral blood mononuclear cells were isolated from blood by Ficoll density gradient centrifugation. This receptor was identified in a man aged 18 to 69 in good health. Sequencing was done on a sample of blood T cells: a sorted CD56 or NKG2C T cell subset, CD4+ or CD8+ T cells, or bulk PBMC T cells (not recorded which).

CDR3 sequence: CASGGLAGARSYNEQFF. The chain uses TRBV12-5 and TRBJ2-1; the TCRdb D gene call, TRBD2, has no DNA to confirm it. The CDR3 sequence holds 17 residues, the cysteine and phenylalanine included. The protein alone is recorded here. CDR1 and CDR2, per the germline V gene, are LGHNT and FRNRAP.